Listed below are T cell receptor beta chains from one sample, sequenced in a study of control samples from healthy donors and cancer patients. Clones were read by immunoSEQ multiplex PCR, and TCRdb kept only the in-frame ones, dropping some. The sample holds about 130,000 clones, more than 85% seen once. Input material: blood. The receptors derive from a man younger than 30 in good health. The CDR3 runs from the conserved cysteine through the conserved F or W. D genes are given only for firm matches. Clone size, where shown, is once, few, many, or a class for clones that have expanded.

>TRBV19|TRBJ1-1|-|-
CASSGRNTEAFF
TGTGCCAGTAGCGGGAGGAACACTGAAGCTTTCTTT
>TRBV4-2|TRBJ1-2|few|-
CASSQVGNANYGYTF
TGTGCCAGCAGCCAAGTGGGGAACGCTAACTATGGCTACACCTTC
>TRBV11-2|TRBJ1-1|-|-
CASSSDRNTEAFF
TGTGCCAGCAGCTCAGACAGGAACACTGAAGCTTTCTTT
>TRBV29-1|TRBJ2-2|once|TRBD2
CSVEVGGPRPGELFF
TGCAGCGTTGAGGTGGGAGGGCCGCGGCCCGGGGAGCTGTTTTTT
>TRBV7-3|TRBJ1-2|-|TRBD1
CASSLYPPRGRDNGYTF
TGTGCCAGCAGCTTATACCCCCCCAGGGGGAGAGACAATGGCTACACCTTC
>TRBV12-3/TRBV12-4|TRBJ2-2|-|-
CASSFMGNGELFF
TGTGCCAGCAGTTTTATGGGGAACGGGGAGCTGTTTTTT
>TRBV5-1|TRBJ1-1|-|-
CASSLDSGNEAFF
TGCGCCAGCAGCTTGGATTCAGGAAACGAAGCTTTCTTT
>TRBV4-1|TRBJ1-5|-|TRBD1
CASSQPGTAGTPQHF
TGCGCCAGCAGCCAACCCGGGACAGCGGGGACACCCCAGCATTTT
>TRBV18|TRBJ2-3|few|-
CASSPRTRTDTQYF
TGTGCCAGCTCACCCCGGACGCGCACAGATACGCAGTATTTT
>TRBV7-9|TRBJ2-5|-|TRBD1
CASSLDRGQETQYF
TGTGCCAGCAGCTTGGACAGGGGCCAAGAGACCCAGTACTTC
>TRBV28|TRBJ1-2|-|TRBD1
CASTRGLGYTF
TGTGCCAGCACTAGGGGGCTGGGCTACACCTTC
>TRBV11-2|TRBJ2-3|-|-
CASSLRQAGLSTDTQYF
TGTGCCAGCAGCTTAAGACAGGCGGGGCTTAGCACAGATACGCAGTATTTT
>TRBV6-6|TRBJ2-3|-|-
CASSYRQGGGTDTQYF
TGTGCCAGCAGTTATAGGCAGGGGGGAGGCACAGATACGCAGTATTTT
>TRBV5-1|TRBJ2-5|-|-
CASESGPSQETQYF
TGCGCCAGCGAATCGGGACCATCTCAAGAGACCCAGTACTTC
>TRBV28|TRBJ2-1|-|-
CASSLLTGATSYNEQFF
TGTGCCAGCAGTTTACTTACGGGGGCCACCTCCTACAATGAGCAGTTCTTC
>TRBV9|TRBJ2-5|-|-
CASSVVLGETQYF
TGTGCCAGCAGCGTAGTACTAGGAGAGACCCAGTACTTC
>TRBV19|TRBJ2-5|once|TRBD2
CATSSGRGGETQYF
TGTGCCACCTCCTCGGGGCGGGGGGGAGAGACCCAGTACTTC
>TRBV19|TRBJ1-2|once|-
CASSIGTGYGYTF
TGTGCCAGTAGTATAGGTACAGGCTATGGCTACACCTTC
>TRBV29-1|TRBJ1-3|-|-
CSVDQDGYSGNTIYF
TGCAGCGTTGACCAAGACGGTTACTCTGGAAACACCATATATTTT
>TRBV11-2|TRBJ2-2|-|TRBD1
CASSDPGTGDTGELFF
TGTGCCAGCAGCGACCCGGGGACAGGGGACACCGGGGAGCTGTTTTTT
>TRBV6-1|TRBJ1-3|-|-
CASSELEGIFGNTIYF
TGTGCCAGCAGTGAGCTCGAAGGGATCTTTGGAAACACCATATATTTT
>TRBV12-3/TRBV12-4|TRBJ2-3|-|-
CASVKETDTQYF
TGTGCCAGCGTCAAGGAGACAGATACGCAGTATTTT
>TRBV18|TRBJ2-1|-|-
CASSPGNNEQFF
TGTGCCAGCTCACCGGGGAACAATGAGCAGTTCTTC